The source of this T cell receptor beta chain is a study of technical replicates of blood from a handful of donors. V was pared by 3 bases and J by 0 bases, with 15 bases between. The CDR3 is 17 residues long. The data were produced by immunoSEQ multiplex PCR, yet TCRdb's version contains in-frame clones alone and is incomplete. The sample records roughly 71,000 clones, 94% being singletons. The sequence was collected from a human donor in good health. Sequenced sample: T cells isolated from PBMCs. The V and J genes are TRBV23-1 and TRBJ1-5; D perhaps matches TRBD1 (6 bases). TRBV23-1 is identified as an open reading frame with a role that is uncertain. The CDR3 DNA reads TGCGCCAGCAGTCACACTAAGACAGGAGATAGCAATCAGCCCCAGCATTTT. Its protein product is CASSHTKTGDSNQPQHF.